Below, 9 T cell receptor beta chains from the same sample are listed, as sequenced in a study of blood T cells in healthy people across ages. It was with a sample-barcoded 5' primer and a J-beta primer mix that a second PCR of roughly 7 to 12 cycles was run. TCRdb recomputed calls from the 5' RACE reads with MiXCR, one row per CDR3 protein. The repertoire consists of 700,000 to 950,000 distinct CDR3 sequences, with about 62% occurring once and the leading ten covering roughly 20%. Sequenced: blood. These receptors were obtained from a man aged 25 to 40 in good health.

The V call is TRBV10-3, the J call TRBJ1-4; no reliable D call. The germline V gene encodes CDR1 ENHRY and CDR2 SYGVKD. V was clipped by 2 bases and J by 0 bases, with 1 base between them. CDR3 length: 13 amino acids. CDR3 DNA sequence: TGTGCCATCAGTGAGCCAACTAATGAAAAACTGTTTTTT. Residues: CAISEPTNEKLFF.

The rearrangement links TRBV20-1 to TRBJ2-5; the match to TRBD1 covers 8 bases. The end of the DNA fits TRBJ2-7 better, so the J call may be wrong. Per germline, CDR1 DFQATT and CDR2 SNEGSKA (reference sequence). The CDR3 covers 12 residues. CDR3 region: CSASRTGNEQYF. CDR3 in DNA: TGCAGTGCCAGTCGGACAGGGAACGAGCAGTACTTC.

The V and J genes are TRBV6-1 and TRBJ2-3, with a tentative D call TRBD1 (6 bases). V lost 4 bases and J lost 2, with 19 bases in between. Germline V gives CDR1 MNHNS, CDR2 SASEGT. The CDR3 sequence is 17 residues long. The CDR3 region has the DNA TGTGCCAGCAGTGCCTACGTCGGGACAAAAAACACAGATACGCAGTATTTT. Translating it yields CASSAYVGTKNTDTQYF.

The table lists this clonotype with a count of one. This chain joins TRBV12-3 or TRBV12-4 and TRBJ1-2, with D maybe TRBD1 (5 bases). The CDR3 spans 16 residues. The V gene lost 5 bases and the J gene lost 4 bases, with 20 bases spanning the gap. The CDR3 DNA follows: TGTGCCAGCAGTCCCTTTCCCGGGTGGGGGAGCTATGGCTACACCTTC. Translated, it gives CASSPFPGWGSYGYTF.

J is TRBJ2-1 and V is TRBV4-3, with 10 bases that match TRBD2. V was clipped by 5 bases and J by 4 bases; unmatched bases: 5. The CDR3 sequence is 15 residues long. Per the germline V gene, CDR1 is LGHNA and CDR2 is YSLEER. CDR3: CASSAGLATYNEQFF. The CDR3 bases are TGCGCCAGCAGCGCGGGACTAGCGACATACAATGAGCAGTTCTTC.

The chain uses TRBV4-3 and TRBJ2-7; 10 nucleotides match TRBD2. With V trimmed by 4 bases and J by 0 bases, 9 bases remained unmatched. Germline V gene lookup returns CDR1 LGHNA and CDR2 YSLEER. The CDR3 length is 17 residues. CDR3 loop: CASSRDMASGSSYEQYF. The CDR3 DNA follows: TGCGCCAGCAGCCGCGATATGGCTAGCGGGAGCTCCTACGAGCAGTACTTC.

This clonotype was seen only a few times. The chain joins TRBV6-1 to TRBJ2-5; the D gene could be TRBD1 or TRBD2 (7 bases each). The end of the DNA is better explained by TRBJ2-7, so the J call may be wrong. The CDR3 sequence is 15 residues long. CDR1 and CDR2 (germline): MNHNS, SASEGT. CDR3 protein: CASSEERRGGYEQYF. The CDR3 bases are TGTGCCAGCAGTGAAGAACGCAGGGGGGGCTACGAGCAGTACTTC.

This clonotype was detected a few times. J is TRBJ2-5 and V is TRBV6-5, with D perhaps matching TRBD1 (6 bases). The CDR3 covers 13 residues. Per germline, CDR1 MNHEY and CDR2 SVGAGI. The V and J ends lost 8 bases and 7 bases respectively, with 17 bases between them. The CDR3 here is CASSDSGVGTQYF. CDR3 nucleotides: TGTGCCAGCTCGGACAGTGGGGTCGGGACCCAGTACTTC.

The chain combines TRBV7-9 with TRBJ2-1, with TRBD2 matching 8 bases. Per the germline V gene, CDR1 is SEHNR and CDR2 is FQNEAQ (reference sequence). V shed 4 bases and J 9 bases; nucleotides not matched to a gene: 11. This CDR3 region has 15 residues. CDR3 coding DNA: TGTGCCAGCAGCTCCAGCGGGAGCGGCATGGGTGAGCAGTTCTTC. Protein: CASSSSGSGMGEQFF.